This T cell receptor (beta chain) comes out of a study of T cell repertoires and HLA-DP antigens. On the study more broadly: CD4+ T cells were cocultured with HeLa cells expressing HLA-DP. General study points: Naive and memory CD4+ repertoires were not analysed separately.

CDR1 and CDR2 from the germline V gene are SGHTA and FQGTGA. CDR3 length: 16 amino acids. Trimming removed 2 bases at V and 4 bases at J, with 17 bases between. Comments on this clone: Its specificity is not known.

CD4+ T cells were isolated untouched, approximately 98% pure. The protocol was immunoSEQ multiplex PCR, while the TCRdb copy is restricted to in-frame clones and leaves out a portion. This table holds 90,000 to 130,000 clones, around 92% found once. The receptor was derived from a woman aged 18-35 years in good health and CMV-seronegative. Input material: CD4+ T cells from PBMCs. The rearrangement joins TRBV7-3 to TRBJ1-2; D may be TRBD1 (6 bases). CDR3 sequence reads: CASSLGFDRSIYGYTF. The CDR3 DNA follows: TGTGCCAGCAGCTTAGGGTTCGACAGGTCCATCTATGGCTACACCTTC.